These 17 T cell receptor beta chains were all obtained from the same sample, sequenced in a study of control samples from healthy donors and cancer patients. Some clones are missing from TCRdb's copy, which holds only in-frame ones; the method was immunoSEQ multiplex PCR. This table holds over 150,000 clones, over 80% found once. What was sequenced was blood. The receptors come from a young man in good health.

This clone was recorded only once. V is TRBV7-2 and J is TRBJ2-1, with D tentatively TRBD1 (5 bases). Germline CDR1 reads SGHTA; CDR2 reads FQGNSA. CDR3 size: 15 residues. V was cut by 0 bases and J by 3 bases, with 9 bases left in between. The DNA of the CDR3 is TGTGCCAGCAGCTTAGCCAGGGTAGGCTACAATGAGCAGTTCTTC. Protein: CASSLARVGYNEQFF.

The chain recombines TRBV6-5 with TRBJ2-3, with 7 bases aligning to TRBD2. The CDR3 runs 15 residues. Per the germline V gene, CDR1 is MNHEY and CDR2 is SVGAGI. V was clipped by 2 bases and J by 2 bases; unmatched bases: 4. The CDR3 nucleotides are TGTGCCAGCAGTTACATGAGCGGGGACACAGATACGCAGTATTTT. Encoded protein: CASSYMSGDTDTQYF.

J is TRBJ2-4 and V is TRBV5-4; 8 nucleotides line up with TRBD1. CDR1 is SGHNT and CDR2 is YYREEE in the germline V gene (reference sequence). The CDR3 covers 16 residues. Trimming at V came to 4 bases and at J to 3 bases, leaving 9 bases not matched to a gene. CDR3 amino acids: CASSLGQGGDKNIQYF. CDR3 DNA sequence: TGTGCCAGCAGCCTAGGACAGGGAGGAGACAAAAACATTCAGTACTTC.

This chain connects TRBV7-3 to TRBJ2-2; a possible D gene is TRBD2 (5 bases). Germline V CDR1 and CDR2: SGHTA, FQGTGA. The CDR3 runs to 15 residues. Between the trimmed V and J ends, which lost 2 bases and 3 bases, there was a span of 10 bases. The CDR3 region is CASSLEGGYTGELFF. In DNA, the CDR3 is TGTGCCAGCAGCTTAGAAGGAGGTTACACCGGGGAGCTGTTTTTT. Full variable domain (remainder filled in from reference TRBV7-3 and TRBJ2-2): GAGVSQTPSNKVTEKGKYVELRCDPISGHTALYWYRQSLGQGPEFLIYFQGTGAADDSGLPNDRFFAVRPEGSVSTLKIQRTERGDSAVYLCASSLEGGYTGELFFGEGSRLTVL.

CDR3 bases: TGTGCCAGCAGTTTTGGGACAGGTTTCTCTGGGGCCAACGTCCTGACTTTC. Translating gives CASSFGTGFSGANVLTF. This chain joins TRBV6-2 or TRBV6-3 and TRBJ2-6, with 8 bases fitting TRBD1. This CDR3 spans 17 amino acids. Looked up from germline, CDR1 is MNHEY and CDR2 is SVGEGT. V trimming: 4 bases; J trimming: 0 bases; junction bases outside the gene matches: 5.

The chain combines TRBV9 with TRBJ1-3, with a possible D match to TRBD1 (6 bases). CDR3 length equals 14 residues. CDR1 is SGDLS, CDR2 YYNGEE, per germline. Deletions cut 1 base from V and 4 bases from J, with 9 bases between. CDR3 DNA sequence: TGTGCCAGCAGCGTACAGGACAGAGGAAACACCATATATTTT. It specifies CASSVQDRGNTIYF.

The V gene is TRBV19, the J gene TRBJ2-1, with 7 bases matching TRBD2. Losses at the gene ends were 10 bases for V and 1 base for J; bases not matched to a gene: 16. This CDR3 contains 17 residues. Germline loops: CDR1 LNHDA, CDR2 SQIVND (reference sequence). The CDR3 region is CATSTRRRLASYNEQFF. The CDR3 DNA is TGTGCCACTTCAACGAGGAGGAGACTAGCATCCTACAATGAGCAGTTCTTC.

V usage is TRBV24-1 and J usage is TRBJ2-2, with 9 bases fitting TRBD1. The CDR3 runs to 15 residues. CDR1 is KGHDR, CDR2 SFDVKD, per germline. Germline trimming cut 7 bases from V and 4 bases from J; bases unmatched to any gene: 6. The CDR3 is CATSRRDRVTGELFF. CDR3 sequence (DNA): TGTGCCACCAGCCGCCGGGACAGGGTCACCGGGGAGCTGTTTTTT.

The chain recombines TRBV4-1 with TRBJ2-4; D remains unclear. The germline gives CDR1 MGHRA, CDR2 YSYEKL. This CDR3 is built from 14 residues. V lost 4 bases to trimming and J lost 5 bases, with 12 bases between them. This CDR3 reads CASSLDPWENIQYF. The CDR3, as DNA: TGCGCCAGCAGCCTTGACCCATGGGAAAACATTCAGTACTTC.

V usage is TRBV10-3 and J usage is TRBJ2-2; D unclear. V gave up 0 bases and J gave up 0 bases, with 17 bases separating them. The germline CDR1 and CDR2 sequences are ENHRY and SYGVKD. The CDR3 covers 19 residues. CDR3 nucleotide sequence: TGTGCCATCAGTGAGTCGCGACTCCTAAATTCTGCGAACACCGGGGAGCTGTTTTTT. It codes for CAISESRLLNSANTGELFF.

The CDR3 DNA reads as TGTGCCAGCAGCTTAAACCCCGGGACTAGCGGAGATACGCAGTATTTT. Protein product: CASSLNPGTSGDTQYF. This chain links TRBV7-8 with TRBJ2-3, with 11 bases identical to TRBD2. Per the germline V gene, CDR1 is SGHVS and CDR2 is FQNEAQ. V shed 2 bases and J 5 bases; nucleotides not matched to a gene: 6. The CDR3 runs to 16 residues.

The rearrangement joins TRBV28 to TRBJ2-1, with TRBD2 as a possible D gene (5 bases). The CDR3 length is 12 residues. CDR1 and CDR2 from the germline V gene are MDHEN and SYDVKM. V was trimmed by 0 bases and J by 8 bases, leaving 5 bases between them. The CDR3 region is CASSLWRDEQFF. The CDR3 DNA reads TGTGCCAGCAGTTTATGGCGGGATGAGCAGTTCTTC.

The CDR3 is CASSRATTSGATYEQYF. The CDR3, as DNA: TGTGCCAGCAGCCGAGCAACAACTAGCGGGGCAACCTACGAGCAGTACTTC. The chain is built from TRBV3-1 (or the pseudogene TRBV3-2) and TRBJ2-7; 10 nucleotides match TRBD2. Germline V gives CDR1 LGHDT, CDR2 YNNKEL (reference sequence). This CDR3 is 17 amino acids long. V gave up 4 bases and J gave up 2 bases; unmatched junction bases: 11.

The genes are TRBV6-5 and TRBJ2-5, with D tentatively TRBD2 (5 bases). The CDR3 spans 14 residues. CDR1 is MNHEY and CDR2 is SVGAGI in the germline V gene. The V and J ends lost 7 bases and 5 bases respectively, with 17 bases between them. DNA for the CDR3: TGTGCCAGCAAGAGAGGGCGGATGGGGGAGACCCAGTACTTC. Translation: CASKRGRMGETQYF.

The chain combines TRBV28 with TRBJ1-5; possible D gene TRBD1, 6 bases. V dropped 6 bases and J dropped 8 bases, with 26 bases sitting between them. Germline V gives CDR1 MDHEN, CDR2 SYDVKM. The CDR3 spans 17 residues. In DNA form, the CDR3 reads TGTGCCAGCAGCGAGATGAAAGGGACACCCTTTTTTGAGCCCCAGCATTTT. It encodes CASSEMKGTPFFEPQHF.

The V gene is TRBV2, the J gene TRBJ2-7; 9 bases map to TRBD1. Germline trimming cut 6 bases from V and 1 base from J; bases unmatched to any gene: 4. This CDR3 has 14 residues. Germline CDR1 is SNHLY and CDR2 is FYNNEI. CDR3 in amino acids: CASSPGQGSYEQYF. The CDR3 DNA reads as TGTGCCAGCAGCCCGGGACAGGGTTCCTACGAGCAGTACTTC.

This clone has just one count. The chain is built from TRBV24-1 and TRBJ2-1; D is undetermined. Germline V gives CDR1 KGHDR, CDR2 SFDVKD. The V gene lost 9 bases and the J gene lost 0 bases, with 8 bases spanning the gap. The CDR3 loop spans 13 amino acids. CDR3: CATGHYSYNEQFF. The CDR3 DNA reads TGTGCCACCGGGCACTACTCCTACAATGAGCAGTTCTTC.